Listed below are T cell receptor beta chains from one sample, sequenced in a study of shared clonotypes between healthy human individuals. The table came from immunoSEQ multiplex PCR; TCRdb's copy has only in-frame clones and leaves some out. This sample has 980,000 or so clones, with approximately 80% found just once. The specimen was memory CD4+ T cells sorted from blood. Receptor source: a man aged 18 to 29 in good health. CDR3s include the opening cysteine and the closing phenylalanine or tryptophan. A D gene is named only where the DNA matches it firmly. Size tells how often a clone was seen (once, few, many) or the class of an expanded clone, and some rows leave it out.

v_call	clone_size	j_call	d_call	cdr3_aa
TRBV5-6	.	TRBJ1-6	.	CASSLVGATYNSPLHF
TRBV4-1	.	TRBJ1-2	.	CASSQDRGNYGYTF
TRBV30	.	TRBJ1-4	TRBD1	CAWSQQGSATNEKLFF
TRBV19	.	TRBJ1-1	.	CASNDTPNTEAFF
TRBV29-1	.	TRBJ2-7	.	CSVRGGGGYEQYF
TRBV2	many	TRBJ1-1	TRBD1	CASNRGDTEAFF
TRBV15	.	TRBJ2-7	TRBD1	CATSNRDRRYEQYF
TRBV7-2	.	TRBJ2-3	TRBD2	CASSPRTSGGTDTQYF
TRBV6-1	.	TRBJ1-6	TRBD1	CASSAGTGGADNSPLHF
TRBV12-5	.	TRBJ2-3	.	CASGLVRPRQGDYSTDTQYF
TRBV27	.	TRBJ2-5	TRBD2	CASSHAPPLAGGPQETQYF
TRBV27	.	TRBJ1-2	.	CASRGIGHGYTF
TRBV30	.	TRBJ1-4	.	CAWSTWPGSSQANEKLFF
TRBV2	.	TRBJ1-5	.	CASRYGKNQPQHF
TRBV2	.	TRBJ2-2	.	CASSRISDIGELFF
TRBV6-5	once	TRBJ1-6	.	CASSSGHPNSPLHF
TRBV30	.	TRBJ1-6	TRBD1	CAWRLNRGNSPLHF
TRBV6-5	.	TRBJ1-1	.	CASSPGWMNTEAFF
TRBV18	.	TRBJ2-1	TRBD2	CASSPGTRSYNEQFF
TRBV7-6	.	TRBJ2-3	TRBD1	CASSSYRGEVTTYTQYF
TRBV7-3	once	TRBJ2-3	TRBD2	CASSLGLAGVTDTQYF
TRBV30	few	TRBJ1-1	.	CAWNRLNTEAFF
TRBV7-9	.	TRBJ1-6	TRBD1	CASRSTGEGSPLHF
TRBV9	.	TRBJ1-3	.	CASSAEDASSGNTIYF
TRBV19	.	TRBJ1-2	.	CASKTGSTNYGYTF
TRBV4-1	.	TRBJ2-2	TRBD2	CASSQEKGLAGGRTGELFF
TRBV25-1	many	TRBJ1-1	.	CASSGSPRGVSEAFF
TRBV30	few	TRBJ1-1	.	CAWSVGDTEAFF
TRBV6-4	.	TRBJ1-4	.	CASSKRVGREASKLFF
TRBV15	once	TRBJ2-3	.	CATSLLRGRSATDTQYF
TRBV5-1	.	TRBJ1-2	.	CASSLGGLGNGYTF
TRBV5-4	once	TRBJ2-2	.	CASSFGWETGELFF
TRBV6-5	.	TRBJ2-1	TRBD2	CASSYQRAGGGEQFF
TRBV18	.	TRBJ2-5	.	CASSPPAPAGETQYF
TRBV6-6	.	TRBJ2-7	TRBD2	CASSYSSSGPYEQYF
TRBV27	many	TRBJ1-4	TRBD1	CASSSAGGTNEKLFF
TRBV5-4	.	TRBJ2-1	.	CASTFPDFSPNEQFF
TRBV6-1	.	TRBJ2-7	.	CASIQGYPSYEQYF
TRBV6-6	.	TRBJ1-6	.	CASSSGGRDSPLHF
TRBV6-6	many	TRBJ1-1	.	CASSQLYQAENTEAFF
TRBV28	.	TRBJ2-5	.	CASSLSGQFQETQYF
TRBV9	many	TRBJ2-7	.	CASSVAGLTYEQYF
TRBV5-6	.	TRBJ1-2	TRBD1	CASTRQGVYGYTF
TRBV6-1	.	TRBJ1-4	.	CASDSRGLGEKLFF
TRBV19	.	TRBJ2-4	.	CASQGHSRGKNIQYF